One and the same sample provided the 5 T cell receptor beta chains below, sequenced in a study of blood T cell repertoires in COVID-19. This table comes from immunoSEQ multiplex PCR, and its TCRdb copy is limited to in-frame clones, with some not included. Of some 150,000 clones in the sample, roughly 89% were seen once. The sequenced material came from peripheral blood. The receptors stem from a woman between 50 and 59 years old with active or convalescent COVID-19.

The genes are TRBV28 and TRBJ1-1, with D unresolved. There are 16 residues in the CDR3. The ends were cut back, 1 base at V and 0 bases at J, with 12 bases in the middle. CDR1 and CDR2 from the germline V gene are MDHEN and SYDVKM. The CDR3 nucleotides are TGTGCCAGCAGTTTATCCCCCACAGTTATGAACACTGAAGCTTTCTTT. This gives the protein CASSLSPTVMNTEAFF. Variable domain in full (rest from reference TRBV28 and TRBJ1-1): DVKVTQSSRYLVKRTGEKVFLECVQDMDHENMFWYRQDPGLGLRLIYFSYDVKMKEKGDIPEGYSVSREKKERFSLILESASTNQTSMYLCASSLSPTVMNTEAFFGQGTRLTVV.

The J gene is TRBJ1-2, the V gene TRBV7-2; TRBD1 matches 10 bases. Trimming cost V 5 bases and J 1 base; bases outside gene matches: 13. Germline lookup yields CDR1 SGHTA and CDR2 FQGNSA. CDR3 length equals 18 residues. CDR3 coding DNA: TGTGCCAGCAGCGGTCCAACGGGACAGGGGCACTTTAACTATGGCTACACCTTC. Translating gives CASSGPTGQGHFNYGYTF.

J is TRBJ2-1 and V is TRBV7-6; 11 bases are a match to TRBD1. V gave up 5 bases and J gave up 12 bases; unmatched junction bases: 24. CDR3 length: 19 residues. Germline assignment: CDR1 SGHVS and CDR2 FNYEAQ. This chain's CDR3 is CASSPSPLGQGAVGVRQFF. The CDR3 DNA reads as TGTGCCAGCAGCCCTTCTCCCCTAGGACAGGGGGCGGTTGGGGTTCGGCAGTTCTTC.

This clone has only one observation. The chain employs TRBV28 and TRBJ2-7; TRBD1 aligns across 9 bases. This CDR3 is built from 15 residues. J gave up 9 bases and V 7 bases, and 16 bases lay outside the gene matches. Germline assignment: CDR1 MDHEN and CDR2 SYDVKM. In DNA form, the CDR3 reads TGTGCCAGCAAGGGCCAGGGACAGGGCCATTTTGGGCAGTACTTC. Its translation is CASKGQGQGHFGQYF.

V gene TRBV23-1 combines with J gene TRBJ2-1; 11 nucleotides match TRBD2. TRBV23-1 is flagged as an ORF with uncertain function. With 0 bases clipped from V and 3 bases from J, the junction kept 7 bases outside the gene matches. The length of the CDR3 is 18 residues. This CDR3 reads CASSQSRRTSGLYNEQFF. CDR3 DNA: TGCGCCAGCAGTCAATCGAGGAGGACTAGCGGGCTCTACAATGAGCAGTTCTTC.